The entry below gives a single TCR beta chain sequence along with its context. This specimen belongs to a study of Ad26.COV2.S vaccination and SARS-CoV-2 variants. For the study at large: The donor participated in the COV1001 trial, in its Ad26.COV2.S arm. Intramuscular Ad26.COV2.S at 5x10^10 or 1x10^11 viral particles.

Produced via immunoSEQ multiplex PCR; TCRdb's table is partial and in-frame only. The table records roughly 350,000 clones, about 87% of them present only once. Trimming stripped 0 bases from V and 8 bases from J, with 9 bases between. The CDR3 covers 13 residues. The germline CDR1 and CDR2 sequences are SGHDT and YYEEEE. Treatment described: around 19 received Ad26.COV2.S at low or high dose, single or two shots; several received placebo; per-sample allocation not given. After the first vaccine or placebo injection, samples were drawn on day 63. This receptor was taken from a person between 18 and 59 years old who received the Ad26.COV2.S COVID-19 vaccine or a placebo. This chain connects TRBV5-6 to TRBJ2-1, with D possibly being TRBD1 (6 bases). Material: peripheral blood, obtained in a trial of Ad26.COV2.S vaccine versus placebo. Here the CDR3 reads CASSLGGPDEQFF. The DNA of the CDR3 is TGTGCCAGCAGCTTGGGGGGGCCCGATGAGCAGTTCTTC. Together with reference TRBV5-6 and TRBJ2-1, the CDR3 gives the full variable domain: DAGVTQSPTHLIKTRGQQVTLRCSPKSGHDTVSWYQQALGQGPQFIFQYYEEEERQRGNFPDRFSGHQFPNYSSELNVNALLLGDSALYLCASSLGGPDEQFFGPGTRLTVL.